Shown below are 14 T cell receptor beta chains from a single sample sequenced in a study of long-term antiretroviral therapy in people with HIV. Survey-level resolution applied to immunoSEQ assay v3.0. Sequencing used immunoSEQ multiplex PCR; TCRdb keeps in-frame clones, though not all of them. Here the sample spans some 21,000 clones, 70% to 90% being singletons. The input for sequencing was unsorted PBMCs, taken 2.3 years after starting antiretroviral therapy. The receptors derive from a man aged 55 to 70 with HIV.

The CDR3 sequence: CASSPSTSSGTGLITDTQYF. DNA for the CDR3: TGTGCCAGCAGCCCGAGCACCAGCAGCGGGACAGGCCTCATCACAGATACGCAGTATTTT. The chain couples TRBV9 to TRBJ2-3; D is possibly TRBD1 (8 bases). CDR3 length equals 20 residues. Germline CDR1 is SGDLS and CDR2 is YYNGEE. V gave up 4 bases and J gave up 2 bases, with 29 bases separating them. Using reference TRBV9 and TRBJ2-3 for the parts outside the CDR3, the full variable domain is DSGVTQTPKHLITATGQRVTLRCSPRSGDLSVYWYQQSLDQGLQFLIQYYNGEERAKGNILERFSAQQFPDLHSELNLSSLELGDSALYFCASSPSTSSGTGLITDTQYFGPGTRLTVL.

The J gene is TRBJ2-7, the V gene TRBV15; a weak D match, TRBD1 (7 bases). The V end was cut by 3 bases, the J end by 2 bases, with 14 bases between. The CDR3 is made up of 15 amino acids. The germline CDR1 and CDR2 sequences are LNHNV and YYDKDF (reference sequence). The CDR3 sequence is CATSRPGRGAYEQYF. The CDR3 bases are TGTGCCACCAGCAGGCCGGGCAGGGGGGCCTACGAGCAGTACTTC. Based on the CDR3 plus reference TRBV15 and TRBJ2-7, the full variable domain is DAMVIQNPRYQVTQFGKPVTLSCSQTLNHNVMYWYQQKSSQAPKLLFHYYDKDFNNEADTPDNFQSRRPNTSFCFLDIRSPGLGDTAMYLCATSRPGRGAYEQYFGPGTRLTVT.

CDR3 sequence reads: CASSPKTGTLAKNIQYF. CDR3 bases: TGTGCCAGCAGCCCCAAAACAGGGACCCTAGCCAAAAACATTCAGTACTTC. The gene calls are TRBV9 and TRBJ2-4; TRBD1 is a possible D gene (6 bases). CDR3 size: 17 residues. Germline V CDR1 and CDR2: SGDLS, YYNGEE. Trimming removed 4 bases from V and 0 bases from J, with 17 bases in between.

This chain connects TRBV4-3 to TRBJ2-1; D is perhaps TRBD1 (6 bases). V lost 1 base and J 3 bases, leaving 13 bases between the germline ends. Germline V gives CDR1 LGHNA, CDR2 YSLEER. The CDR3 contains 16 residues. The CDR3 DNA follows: TGCGCCAGCAGCCAAGCTCCTGGGGACAACTACAATGAGCAGTTCTTC. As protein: CASSQAPGDNYNEQFF.

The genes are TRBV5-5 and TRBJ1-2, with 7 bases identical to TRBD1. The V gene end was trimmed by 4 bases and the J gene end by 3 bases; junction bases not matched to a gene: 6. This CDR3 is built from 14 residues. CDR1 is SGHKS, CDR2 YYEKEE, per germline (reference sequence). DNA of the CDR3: TGTGCCAGCAGCGCGGGACAGATCGACTATGGCTACACCTTC. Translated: CASSAGQIDYGYTF.

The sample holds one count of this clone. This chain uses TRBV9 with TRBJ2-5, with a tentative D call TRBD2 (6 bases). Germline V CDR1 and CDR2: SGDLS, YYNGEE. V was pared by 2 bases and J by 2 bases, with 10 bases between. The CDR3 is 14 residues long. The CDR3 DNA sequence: TGTGCCAGCAGCGTTGCGGGGAGTCAAGAGACCCAGTACTTC. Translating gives CASSVAGSQETQYF.

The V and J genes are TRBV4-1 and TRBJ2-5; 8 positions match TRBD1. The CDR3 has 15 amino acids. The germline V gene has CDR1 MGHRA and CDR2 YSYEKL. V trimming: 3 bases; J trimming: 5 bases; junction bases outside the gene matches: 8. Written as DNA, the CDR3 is TGCGCCAGCAGCCACAGAGCGACAGGGGAGGAGACCCAGTACTTC. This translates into CASSHRATGEETQYF.

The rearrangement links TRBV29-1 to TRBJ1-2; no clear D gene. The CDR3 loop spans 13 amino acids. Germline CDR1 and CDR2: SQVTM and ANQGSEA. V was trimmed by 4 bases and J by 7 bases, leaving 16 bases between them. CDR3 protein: CSVVGLLRGGYTF. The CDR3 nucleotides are TGCAGCGTTGTGGGGTTACTACGAGGTGGCTACACCTTC.

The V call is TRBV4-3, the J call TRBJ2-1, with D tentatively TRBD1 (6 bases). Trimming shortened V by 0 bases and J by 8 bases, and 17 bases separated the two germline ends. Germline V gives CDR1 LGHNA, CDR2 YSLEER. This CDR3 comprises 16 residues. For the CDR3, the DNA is TGCGCCAGCAGCCAAGACGGGGACACGGTGAGGGATGAGCAGTTCTTC. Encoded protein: CASSQDGDTVRDEQFF.

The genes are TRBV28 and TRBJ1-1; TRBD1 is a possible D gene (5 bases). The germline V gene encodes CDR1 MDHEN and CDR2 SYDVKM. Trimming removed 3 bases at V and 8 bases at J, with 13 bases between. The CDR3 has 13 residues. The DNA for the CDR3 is TGTGCCAGCAGTTTTTCCGCCCGGGGGGAAGCTTTCTTT. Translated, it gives CASSFSARGEAFF.

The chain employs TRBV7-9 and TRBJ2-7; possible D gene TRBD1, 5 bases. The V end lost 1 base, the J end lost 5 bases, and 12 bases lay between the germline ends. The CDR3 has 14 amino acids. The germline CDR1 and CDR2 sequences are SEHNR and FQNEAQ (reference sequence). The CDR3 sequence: CASSLGRGMDEQYF. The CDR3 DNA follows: TGTGCCAGCAGCTTAGGAAGGGGTATGGACGAGCAGTACTTC.

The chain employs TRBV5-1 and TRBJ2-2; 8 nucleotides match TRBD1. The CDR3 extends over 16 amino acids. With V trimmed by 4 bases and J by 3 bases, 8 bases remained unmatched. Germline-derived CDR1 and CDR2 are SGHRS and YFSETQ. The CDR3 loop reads CASSANGQGDTGELFF. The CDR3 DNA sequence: TGCGCCAGCAGCGCAAACGGACAGGGCGACACCGGGGAGCTGTTTTTT.

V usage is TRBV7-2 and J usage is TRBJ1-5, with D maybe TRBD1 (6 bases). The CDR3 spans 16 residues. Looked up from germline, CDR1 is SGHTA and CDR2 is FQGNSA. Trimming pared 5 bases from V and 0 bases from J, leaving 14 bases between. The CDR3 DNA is TGTGCCAGCAGCCTCGGGACACCTTATAGCAATCAGCCCCAGCATTTT. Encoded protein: CASSLGTPYSNQPQHF.

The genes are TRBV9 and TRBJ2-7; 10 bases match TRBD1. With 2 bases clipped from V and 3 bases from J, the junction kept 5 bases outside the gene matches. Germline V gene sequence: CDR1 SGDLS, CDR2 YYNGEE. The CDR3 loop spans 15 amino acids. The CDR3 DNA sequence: TGTGCCAGCAGCGTCGGGACAGGGGTATACTACGAGCAGTACTTC. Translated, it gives CASSVGTGVYYEQYF.